The clone carrying this T cell receptor beta chain was seen once. The antigen is not known. Both 60 Vbeta primers and 13 Jbeta primers went into the PCR. Method: immunoSEQ multiplex PCR; TCRdb's copy keeps in-frame clones and lacks some. The profile covers roughly 90,000 clones, with 65% to 85% appearing a single time and approximately 2.3% taken by the ten largest. This sample was taken from a study of cytomegalovirus exposure and HLA in healthy donors. As for the study in general: Within the Caucasian-associated ancestry cluster were around 81% of the approximately 400 genotyped donors. The study, taken as a whole, reports: The authors later found TCR association rates varying by HLA locus, with DRB1 most and HLA-C fewest. Prior analysis indicated that the majority of TCR beta V segments exhibited productivity approximately 87% or approximately 30% of the time.

In germline, CDR1 is SEHNR, CDR2 FQNEAQ (reference sequence). The junction had 6 bases not matched to a gene; V was cut back by 5 bases and J by 10 bases. The CDR3 is made up of 15 amino acids. J is TRBJ2-1 and V is TRBV7-9; the match to TRBD2 covers 15 bases. The clonotype originates from a man aged 18 to 29 in good health and CMV-seronegative. Sequencing was performed on PBMCs. The CDR3 DNA sequence: TGTGCCAGCAGCGAACAGGGACTAGCGGGGGGAGAGCAGTTCTTC. Its protein product is CASSEQGLAGGEQFF. Based on the CDR3 plus reference TRBV7-9 and TRBJ2-1, the full variable domain is DTGVSQNPRHKITKRGQNVTFRCDPISEHNRLYWYRQTLGQGPEFLTYFQNEAQLEKSRLLSDRFSAERPKGSFSTLEIQRTEQGDSAMYLCASSEQGLAGGEQFFGPGTRLTVL.